This T cell receptor (beta chain) was obtained from a study of cytomegalovirus exposure and HLA in healthy donors. Study information: A prior analysis found fewer than 120 million unique TCR beta sequences from 170 million or so T cells. Study observations and caveats: Cytomegalovirus status was reportedly diagnosed by the classifier with high specificity and sensitivity. Prior analysis indicated that the majority of TCR beta V segments exhibited productivity approximately 87% or approximately 30% of the time.

In germline, CDR1 is SQVTM, CDR2 ANQGSEA. The trim removed 4 bases at V and 0 bases at J, leaving 2 bases unmatched. The CDR3 runs 13 residues. About this clone itself: Antigen: not known.

Primers included in the PCR were 60 Vbeta and 13 Jbeta primers. The method was immunoSEQ multiplex PCR; TCRdb's version includes in-frame clones alone and lacks a portion of them. In the table there are over 150,000 clones, approximately 80% of which are singletons. The sequenced sample was PBMCs. The sequence was obtained from a woman aged 40 to 50 in good health and CMV-seropositive. V gene TRBV29-1 combines with J gene TRBJ2-7, with 8 positions matching TRBD2. CDR3: CSVVSGDSYEQYF. The CDR3 coding sequence is TGCAGCGTTGTTAGCGGGGACTCCTACGAGCAGTACTTC.